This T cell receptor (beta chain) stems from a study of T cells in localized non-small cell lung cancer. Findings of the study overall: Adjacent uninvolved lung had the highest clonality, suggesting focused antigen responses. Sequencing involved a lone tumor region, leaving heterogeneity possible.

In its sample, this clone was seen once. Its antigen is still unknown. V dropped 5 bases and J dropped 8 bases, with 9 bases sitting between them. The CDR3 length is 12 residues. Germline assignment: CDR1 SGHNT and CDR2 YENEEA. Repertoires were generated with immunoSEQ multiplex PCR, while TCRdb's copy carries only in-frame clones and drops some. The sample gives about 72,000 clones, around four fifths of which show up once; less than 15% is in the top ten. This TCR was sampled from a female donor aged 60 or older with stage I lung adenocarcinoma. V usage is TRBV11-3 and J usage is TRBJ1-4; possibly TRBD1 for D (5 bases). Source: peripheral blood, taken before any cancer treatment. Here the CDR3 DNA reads TGTGCCAGCAGCACCCGACAGGAAAAACTGTTTTTT. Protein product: CASSTRQEKLFF.